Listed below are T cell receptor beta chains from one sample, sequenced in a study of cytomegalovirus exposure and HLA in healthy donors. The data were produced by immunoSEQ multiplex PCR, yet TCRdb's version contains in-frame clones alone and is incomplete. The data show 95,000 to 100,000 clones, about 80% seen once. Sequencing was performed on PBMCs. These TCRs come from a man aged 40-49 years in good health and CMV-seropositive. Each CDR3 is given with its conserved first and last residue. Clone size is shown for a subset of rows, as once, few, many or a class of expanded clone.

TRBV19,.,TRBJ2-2,CASRTGMPGELFF
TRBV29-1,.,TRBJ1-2,CSVEVGTGVRGYTF
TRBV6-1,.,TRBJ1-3,CASSEVTSRNTIYF
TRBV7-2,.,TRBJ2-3,CASSLELTDTQYF
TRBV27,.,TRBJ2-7,CASGQGYEQYF
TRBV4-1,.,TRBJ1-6,CASSQDVRRTGVSPLHF
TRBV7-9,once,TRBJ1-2,CASSKDGSLVYGYTF
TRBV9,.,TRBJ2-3,CASSSVAGDTQYF
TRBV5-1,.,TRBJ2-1,CASSLGQVSYNEQFF
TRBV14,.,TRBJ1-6,CASSQSPARVDSPLHF
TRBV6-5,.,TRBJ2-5,CASSSSGAQETQYF
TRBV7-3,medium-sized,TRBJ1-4,CASSLQGFPNEKLFF
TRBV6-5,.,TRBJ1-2,CASTSFGGGYTF
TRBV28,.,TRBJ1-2,CASSLTGLYYGYTF
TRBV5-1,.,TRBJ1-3,CASRDSSGNTIYF
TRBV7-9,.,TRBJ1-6,CASSVGTLDSPLHF
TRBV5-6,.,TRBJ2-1,CASSFWGTGGRNEQFF
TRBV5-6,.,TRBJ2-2,CASSFLGNTGELFF
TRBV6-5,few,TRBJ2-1,CASRTGGSYNEQFF
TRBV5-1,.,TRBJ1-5,CASSLAPTAGQPQHF
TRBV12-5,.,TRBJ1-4,CASGAAAGDGEKLFF
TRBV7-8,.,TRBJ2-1,CASSLGYGSYNEQFF
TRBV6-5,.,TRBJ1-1,CASRNRVGTEAFF
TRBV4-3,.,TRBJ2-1,CASSRVISGASYNEQFF
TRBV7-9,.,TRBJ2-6,CASSLSLGQGISGANVLTF
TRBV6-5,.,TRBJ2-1,CAHPPLSRRNEQFF
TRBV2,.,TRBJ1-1,CASSGATEAFF
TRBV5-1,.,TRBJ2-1,CASSIDRPSSYNEQFF
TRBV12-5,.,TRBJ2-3,CASGPYSGGPFTDTQYF
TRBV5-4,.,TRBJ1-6,CASSPAPGQSYNSPLHF
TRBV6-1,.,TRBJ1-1,CASSEISVMNTEAFF
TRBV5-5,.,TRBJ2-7,CASSFRLAGDYYEQYF
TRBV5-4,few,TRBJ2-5,CASSTTGAGETQYF
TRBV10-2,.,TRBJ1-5,CASSEAARTRRGQPQHF
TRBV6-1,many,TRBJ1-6,CASSDYPGTDLNSPLHF
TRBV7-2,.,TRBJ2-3,CASSFRQNTDTQYF
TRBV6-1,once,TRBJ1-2,CASSAQNYGYTF
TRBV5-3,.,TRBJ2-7,CARSLGQGHSYEQYF
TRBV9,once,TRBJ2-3,CASSPRQGEPDTQYF
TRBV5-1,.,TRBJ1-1,CASSVQGVGTEAFF
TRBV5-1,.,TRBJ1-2,CASSLAQGGNGYTF
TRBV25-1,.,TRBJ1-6,CASSEYIGGTFLHF
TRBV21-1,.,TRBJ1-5,CASSIRQTDSNQPQHF
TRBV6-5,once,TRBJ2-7,CASSRSDRGGEQYF
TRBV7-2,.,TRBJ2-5,CASTTTGTSGQETQYF
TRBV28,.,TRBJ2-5,CASSPALAGAMETQYF
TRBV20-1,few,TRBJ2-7,CSANGRYEQYF
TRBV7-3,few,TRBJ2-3,CASSAGQDGTQYF
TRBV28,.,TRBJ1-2,CASSSTGTGNNGYTF
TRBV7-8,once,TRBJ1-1,CASSGYGTGVTEAFF
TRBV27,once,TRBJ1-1,CASSPLGGTGGGPEAFF
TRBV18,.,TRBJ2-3,CASSPRSDTDTQYF
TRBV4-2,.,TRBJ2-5,CASSLNAAGVGETQYF
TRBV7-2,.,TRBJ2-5,CASSLGGTVQETQYF
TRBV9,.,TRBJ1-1,CASSVSGKTEAFF
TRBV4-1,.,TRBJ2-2,CASSQGSGGAYGELFF
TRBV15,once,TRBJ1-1,CATSSRQGEAFF